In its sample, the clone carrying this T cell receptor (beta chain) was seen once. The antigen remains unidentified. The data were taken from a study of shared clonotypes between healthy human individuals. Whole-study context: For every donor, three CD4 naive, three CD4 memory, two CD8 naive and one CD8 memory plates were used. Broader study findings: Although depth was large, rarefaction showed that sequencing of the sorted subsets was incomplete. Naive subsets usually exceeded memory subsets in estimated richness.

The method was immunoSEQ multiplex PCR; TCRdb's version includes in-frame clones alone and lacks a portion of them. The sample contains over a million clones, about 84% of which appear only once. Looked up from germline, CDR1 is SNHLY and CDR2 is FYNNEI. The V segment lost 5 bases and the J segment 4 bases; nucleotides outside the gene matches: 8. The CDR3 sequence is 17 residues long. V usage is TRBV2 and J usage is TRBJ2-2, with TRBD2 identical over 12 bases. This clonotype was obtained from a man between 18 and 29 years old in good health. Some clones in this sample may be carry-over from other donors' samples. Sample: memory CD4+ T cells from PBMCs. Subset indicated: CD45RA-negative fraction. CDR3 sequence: CASSPPGLAGTTGELFF. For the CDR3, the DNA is TGTGCCAGCAGTCCCCCGGGACTAGCGGGTACCACCGGGGAGCTGTTTTTT.